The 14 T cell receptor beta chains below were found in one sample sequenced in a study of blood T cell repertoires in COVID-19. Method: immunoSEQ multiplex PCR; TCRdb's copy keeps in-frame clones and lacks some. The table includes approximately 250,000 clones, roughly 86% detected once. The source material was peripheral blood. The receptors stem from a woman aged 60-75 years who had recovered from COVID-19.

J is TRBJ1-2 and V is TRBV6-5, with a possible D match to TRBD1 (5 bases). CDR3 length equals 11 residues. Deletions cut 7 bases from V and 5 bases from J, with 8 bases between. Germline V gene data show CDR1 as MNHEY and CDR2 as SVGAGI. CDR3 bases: TGTGCCAGCAAAAGGGGATATGGCTACACCTTC. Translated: CASKRGYGYTF.

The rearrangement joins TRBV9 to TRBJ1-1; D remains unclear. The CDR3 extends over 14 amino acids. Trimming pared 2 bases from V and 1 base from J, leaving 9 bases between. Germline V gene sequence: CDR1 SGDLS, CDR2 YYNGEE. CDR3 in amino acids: CASSVGQANTEAFF. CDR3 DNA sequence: TGTGCCAGCAGCGTCGGTCAGGCGAACACTGAAGCTTTCTTT.

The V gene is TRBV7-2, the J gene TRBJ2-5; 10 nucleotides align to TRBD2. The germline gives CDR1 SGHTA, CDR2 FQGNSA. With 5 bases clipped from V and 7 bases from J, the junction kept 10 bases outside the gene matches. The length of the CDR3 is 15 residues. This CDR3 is CASSEAVAGGVTQYF. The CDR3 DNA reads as TGTGCCAGCAGCGAGGCGGTAGCGGGGGGCGTGACCCAGTACTTC.

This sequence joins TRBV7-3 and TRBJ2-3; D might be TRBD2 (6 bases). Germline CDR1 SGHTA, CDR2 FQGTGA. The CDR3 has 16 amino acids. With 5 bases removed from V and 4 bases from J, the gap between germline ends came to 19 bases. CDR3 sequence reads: CASSPTGDFHADTQYF. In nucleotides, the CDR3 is TGTGCCAGCAGCCCAACCGGGGACTTTCACGCAGATACGCAGTATTTT.

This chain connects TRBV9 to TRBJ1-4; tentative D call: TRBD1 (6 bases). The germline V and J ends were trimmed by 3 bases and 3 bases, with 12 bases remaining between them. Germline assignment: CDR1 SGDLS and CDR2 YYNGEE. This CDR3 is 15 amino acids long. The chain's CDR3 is CASSANRAPNEKLFF. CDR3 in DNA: TGTGCCAGCAGCGCCAACAGGGCCCCTAATGAAAAACTGTTTTTT.

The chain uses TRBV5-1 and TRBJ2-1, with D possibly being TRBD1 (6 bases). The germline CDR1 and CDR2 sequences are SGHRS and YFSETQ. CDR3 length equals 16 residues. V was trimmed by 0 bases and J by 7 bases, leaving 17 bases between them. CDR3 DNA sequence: TGCGCCAGCAGCTTGGAAGGGACACCGTACTTGAATGAGCAGTTCTTC. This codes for CASSLEGTPYLNEQFF.

The CDR3 DNA reads as TGTGCCAGCAGCTCATTCCACAGGGATTCGAACACTGAAGCTTTCTTT. Its protein product is CASSSFHRDSNTEAFF. J is TRBJ1-1 and V is TRBV7-6, with D perhaps TRBD1 (6 bases). V lost 4 bases, J lost 1 base, and 16 bases lay in between. In germline, CDR1 is SGHVS, CDR2 FNYEAQ. The CDR3 covers 16 residues. Together with reference TRBV7-6 and TRBJ1-1, the CDR3 gives the full variable domain: GAGVSQSPRYKVTKRGQDVALRCDPISGHVSLYWYRQALGQGPEFLTYFNYEAQQDKSGLPNDRFSAERPEGSISTLTIQRTEQRDSAMYRCASSSFHRDSNTEAFFGQGTRLTVV.

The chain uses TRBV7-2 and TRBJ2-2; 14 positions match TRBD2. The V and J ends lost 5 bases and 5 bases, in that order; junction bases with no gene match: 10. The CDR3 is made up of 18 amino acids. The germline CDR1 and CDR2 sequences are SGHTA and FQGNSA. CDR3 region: CASSGGTSGGPRTGELFF. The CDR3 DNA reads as TGTGCCAGCAGCGGGGGGACTAGCGGGGGCCCTAGGACCGGGGAGCTGTTTTTT.

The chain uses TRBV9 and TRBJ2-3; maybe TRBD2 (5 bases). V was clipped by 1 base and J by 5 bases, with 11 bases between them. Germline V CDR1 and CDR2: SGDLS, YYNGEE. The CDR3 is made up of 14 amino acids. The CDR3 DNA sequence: TGTGCCAGCAGCGTAAGGCTAGCAGTAGATACGCAGTATTTT. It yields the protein CASSVRLAVDTQYF.

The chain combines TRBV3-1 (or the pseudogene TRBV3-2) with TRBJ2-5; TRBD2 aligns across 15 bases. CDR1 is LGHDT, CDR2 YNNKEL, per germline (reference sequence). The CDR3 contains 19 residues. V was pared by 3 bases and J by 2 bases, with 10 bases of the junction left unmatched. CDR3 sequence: CASSHRRGTSGGLQETQYF. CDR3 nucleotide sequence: TGTGCCAGCAGCCACCGGAGGGGGACTAGCGGGGGGCTTCAAGAGACCCAGTACTTC.

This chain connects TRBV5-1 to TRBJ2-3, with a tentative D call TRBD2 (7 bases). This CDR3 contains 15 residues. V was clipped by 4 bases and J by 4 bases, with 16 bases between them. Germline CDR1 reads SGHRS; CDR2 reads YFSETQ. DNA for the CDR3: TGCGCCAGCAGCAACTCGGGGGGCCGGCCAGATACGCAGTATTTT. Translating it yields CASSNSGGRPDTQYF.

CDR3: CATQGQGYGYTF. DNA of the CDR3: TGTGCCACCCAGGGACAGGGATATGGCTACACCTTC. This sequence joins TRBV24-1 and TRBJ1-2; 9 nucleotides line up with TRBD1. The germline V gene has CDR1 KGHDR and CDR2 SFDVKD. This CDR3 comprises 12 residues. V was clipped by 9 bases and J by 5 bases; unmatched bases: 3.

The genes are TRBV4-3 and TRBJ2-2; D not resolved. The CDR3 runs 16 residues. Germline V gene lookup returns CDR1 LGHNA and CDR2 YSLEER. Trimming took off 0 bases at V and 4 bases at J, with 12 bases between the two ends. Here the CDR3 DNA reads TGCGCCAGCAGCCAAGAACGAGGAGATTTCACCGGGGAGCTGTTTTTT. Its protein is CASSQERGDFTGELFF.

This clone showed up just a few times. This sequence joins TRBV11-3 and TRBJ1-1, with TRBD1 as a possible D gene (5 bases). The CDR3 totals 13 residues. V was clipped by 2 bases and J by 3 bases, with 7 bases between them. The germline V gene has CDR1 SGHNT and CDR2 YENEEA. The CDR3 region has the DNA TGTGCCAGCAGCTTATTGACAGACACTGAAGCTTTCTTT. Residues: CASSLLTDTEAFF.